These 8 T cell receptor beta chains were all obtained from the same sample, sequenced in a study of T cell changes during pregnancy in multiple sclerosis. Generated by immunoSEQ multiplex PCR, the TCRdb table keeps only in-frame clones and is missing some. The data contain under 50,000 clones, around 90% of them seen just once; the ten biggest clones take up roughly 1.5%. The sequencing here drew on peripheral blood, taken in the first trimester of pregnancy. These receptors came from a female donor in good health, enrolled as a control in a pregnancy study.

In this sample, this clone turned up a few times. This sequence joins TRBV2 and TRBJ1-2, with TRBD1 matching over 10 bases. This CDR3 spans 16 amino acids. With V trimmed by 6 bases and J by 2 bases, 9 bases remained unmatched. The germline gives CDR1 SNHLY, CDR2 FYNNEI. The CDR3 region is CASSRDRGTFNYGYTF. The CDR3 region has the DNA TGTGCCAGCAGCCGGGACAGGGGAACGTTCAACTATGGCTACACCTTC.

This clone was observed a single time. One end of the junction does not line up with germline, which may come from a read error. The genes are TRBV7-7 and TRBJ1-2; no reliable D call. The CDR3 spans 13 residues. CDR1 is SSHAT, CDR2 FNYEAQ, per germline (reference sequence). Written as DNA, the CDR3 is TGTGCTAGCAGCCCCGGACGGGGTGATGGCTACACCTTC. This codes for CASSPGRGDGYTF.

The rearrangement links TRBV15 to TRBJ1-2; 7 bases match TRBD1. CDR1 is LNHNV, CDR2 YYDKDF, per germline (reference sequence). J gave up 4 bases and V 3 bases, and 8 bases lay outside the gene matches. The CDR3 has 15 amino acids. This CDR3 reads CATSRGTAYIYGYTF. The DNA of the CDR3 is TGTGCCACCAGCAGGGGGACAGCGTATATCTATGGCTACACCTTC.

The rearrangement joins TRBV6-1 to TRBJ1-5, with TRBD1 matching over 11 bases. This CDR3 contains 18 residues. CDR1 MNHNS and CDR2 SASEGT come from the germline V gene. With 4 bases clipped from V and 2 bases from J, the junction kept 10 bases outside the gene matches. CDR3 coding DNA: TGTGCCAGCAGTGCCGGACAGGGGGCGTGGAGAGGCAATCAGCCCCAGCATTTT. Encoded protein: CASSAGQGAWRGNQPQHF.

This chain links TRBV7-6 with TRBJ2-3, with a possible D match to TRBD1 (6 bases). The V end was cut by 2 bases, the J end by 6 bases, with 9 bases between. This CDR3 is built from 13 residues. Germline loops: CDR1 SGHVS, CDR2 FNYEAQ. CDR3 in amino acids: CASSLQGTDTQYF. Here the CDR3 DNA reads TGTGCCAGCAGCTTACAGGGGACCGATACGCAGTATTTT.

The CDR3 DNA reads TGTGCCAGCAGTTCGTTTGTCGGGAGGAACACCGGGGAGCTGTTTTTT. It encodes CASSSFVGRNTGELFF. V usage is TRBV27 and J usage is TRBJ2-2; TRBD2 is a possible D gene (6 bases). Germline V gene sequence: CDR1 MNHEY, CDR2 SMNVEV (reference sequence). This CDR3 spans 16 amino acids. V was cut by 4 bases and J by 1 base, with 13 bases left in between.

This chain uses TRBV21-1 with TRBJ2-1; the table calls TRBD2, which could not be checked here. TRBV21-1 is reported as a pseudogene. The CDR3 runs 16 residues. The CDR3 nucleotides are TGTGCCAGCAGCAAAATAAGGACTAGCGGATACAATGAGCAGTTCTTC. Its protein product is CASSKIRTSGYNEQFF.

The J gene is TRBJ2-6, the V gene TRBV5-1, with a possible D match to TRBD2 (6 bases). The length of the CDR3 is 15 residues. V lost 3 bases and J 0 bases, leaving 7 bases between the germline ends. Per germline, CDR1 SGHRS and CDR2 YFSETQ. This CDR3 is CASSSGGSGANVLTF. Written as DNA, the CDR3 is TGCGCCAGCAGCTCCGGGGGCTCTGGGGCCAACGTCCTGACTTTC.